The 7 T cell receptor beta chains below all came from one sample that was sequenced in a study of control samples from healthy donors and cancer patients (dated by TCRdb to 2018 to 2020). The protocol used for the library was the immunoSEQ multiplex PCR assay. TCRdb took over this immuneACCESS table, retaining in-frame rearrangements with V and J assigned. Such tables are incomplete; in checked studies, under half of the missing clones stem from an unresolved V gene, and the remainder is unexplained. The sample table lists roughly 80,000 clones, roughly 91% of them with a count of one. About 5.5% of the sample is held by the ten biggest clonotypes. The sample taken for sequencing was blood. These receptors originate from a man aged 50-60 years in good health.

The rearrangement links TRBV9 to TRBJ2-1; 16 nucleotides match TRBD2. V dropped 0 bases and J dropped 5; count of bases not matched to a gene: 8. The CDR3 contains 19 residues. The V gene's germline CDR1 is SGDLS and CDR2 YYNGEE. CDR3 bases: TGTGCCAGCAGCGTAGCCCCTCGGGGACTAGCGGGGGGGCACAATGAGCAGTTCTTC. This gives the protein CASSVAPRGLAGGHNEQFF.

J is TRBJ1-6 and V is TRBV13, with D maybe TRBD1 (5 bases). V lost 5 bases and J lost 14, with 10 bases in between. This CDR3 has 11 residues. Germline V gene sequence: CDR1 PRHDT, CDR2 FYEKMQ (reference sequence). CDR3 protein: CASSTGRALHF. DNA of the CDR3: TGTGCCAGCAGCACCGGCAGGGCCCTCCACTTT. Using reference TRBV13 and TRBJ1-6 for the parts outside the CDR3, the full variable domain is AAGVIQSPRHLIKEKRETATLKCYPIPRHDTVYWYQQGPGQDPQFLISFYEKMQSDKGSIPDRFSAQQFSDYHSELNMSSLELGDSALYFCASSTGRALHFGNGTRLTVT.

V is TRBV6-5 and J is TRBJ2-3; D might be TRBD1 (6 bases). The CDR3 spans 14 residues. Germline CDR1 MNHEY, CDR2 SVGAGI. With 7 bases removed from V and 2 bases from J, the gap between germline ends came to 13 bases. The CDR3, as DNA: TGTGCCAGCAAGACAGGACACGTCACAGATACGCAGTATTTT. Its translation is CASKTGHVTDTQYF.

Remarks on this clone: One end of the junction varies from germline; a read error may be responsible. This chain connects TRBV5-6 to TRBJ2-2, with TRBD2 matching 8 bases. The CDR3 is 14 residues long. Per the germline V gene, CDR1 is SGHDT and CDR2 is YYEEEE. DNA for the CDR3: TGTGCCCGCAGCAGGGCGGGGGGCGGCGGGGAGCTGTTTTTT. It yields the protein CARSRAGGGGELFF.

The CDR3 DNA is TGTGCCTGGAGCGACAGGGGGATTGGCTACACCTTC. This gives the protein CAWSDRGIGYTF. This chain links TRBV30 with TRBJ1-2, with 9 nucleotides matching TRBD1. V was clipped by 3 bases and J by 7 bases; unmatched bases: 3. The CDR3 is made up of 12 amino acids. Germline CDR1 and CDR2: GTSNPN and SVGIG (reference sequence).

In DNA form, the CDR3 reads TGTGCCAGCAGTTACGGAGGGGGCGGTGGCTACACCTTC. It yields the protein CASSYGGGGGYTF. V usage is TRBV6-5 and J usage is TRBJ1-2; 7 bases align to TRBD1. CDR1 and CDR2 from the germline V gene are MNHEY and SVGAGI. The CDR3 covers 13 residues. The trim removed 2 bases at V and 7 bases at J, leaving 4 bases unmatched.

This clone appeared a few times. The J gene is TRBJ1-6, the V gene TRBV6-6; weak D call: TRBD1 (6 bases). Germline-derived CDR1 and CDR2 are MNHNY and SVGAGI (reference sequence). Trimming took 8 bases from V and 0 from J, leaving 11 bases between them. The CDR3 covers 15 residues. The CDR3 DNA is TGTGCCAGCCGCGGACAGAGCTCCTATAATTCACCCCTCCACTTT. This gives the protein CASRGQSSYNSPLHF.